One sample yielded the 18 T cell receptor beta chains listed below, sequenced in a study of naive and memory T cell subsets. TCR cDNA received a 3' ligated oligonucleotide that carried a UMI. Ligated cDNA underwent four rounds of PCR with nested alpha and beta constant region primers and SP2. TCRdb itself ran the 5' RACE reads through MiXCR, one entry per CDR3 protein. The repertoire holds around 56,000 distinct CDR3 sequences, with more than 7.5% as singletons. Every receptor here comes from a female donor in good health.

A single count supports this clonotype. It may be a read error: a sequence one base away is much more abundant. This chain links TRBV19 with TRBJ1-1, with 9 nucleotides matching TRBD1. The V gene's germline CDR1 is LNHDA and CDR2 SQIVND (reference sequence). This CDR3 has 13 amino acids. In nucleotides, the CDR3 is TGTGTCAGTAGTATTGACAGGGGGACTGAAGCTTTCTTT. Amino acid sequence: CVSSIDRGTEAFF.

This clonotype was seen only a few times. The chain carries TRBV2 and TRBJ1-5; D gene unclear. Germline V gene sequence: CDR1 SNHLY, CDR2 FYNNEI. The V end lost 7 bases, the J end lost 1 base, and 8 bases lay between the germline ends. The CDR3 runs 13 residues. The CDR3 DNA is TGTGCCAGCAACGGGGAAAGCAATCAGCCCCAGCATTTT. Its protein is CASNGESNQPQHF.

In this sample, this clonotype turned up many times. The gene calls are TRBV6-2 or TRBV6-3 and TRBJ1-5; no reliable D call. V was trimmed by 5 bases and J by 4 bases, leaving 6 bases between them. CDR3 length equals 12 residues. CDR1 MNHEY and CDR2 SVGEGT come from the germline V gene. CDR3 nucleotide sequence: TGTGCCAGCAGTATGTGGAATCAGCCCCAGCATTTT. Its translation: CASSMWNQPQHF.

This clonotype was recorded many times. The chain combines TRBV12-3 or TRBV12-4 with TRBJ1-1; the D is unclear. CDR3 length: 12 amino acids. V was trimmed by 1 base and J by 8 bases, leaving 8 bases between them. The CDR3, as DNA: TGTGCCAGCAGTTTAGGATTCGCCGAAGCTTTCTTT. Translating it yields CASSLGFAEAFF.

This clonotype occurred a few times. V is TRBV28 and J is TRBJ2-1; 12 bases fit TRBD2. The CDR3 spans 18 residues. Germline lookup yields CDR1 MDHEN and CDR2 SYDVKM. Trimming cost V 4 bases and J 0 bases; bases outside gene matches: 7. The CDR3 reads CASSSLTSGGRSYNEQFF. CDR3 sequence (DNA): TGTGCCAGCAGTTCCTTGACTAGCGGGGGTCGCTCCTACAATGAGCAGTTCTTC.

This chain connects TRBV4-3 to TRBJ1-1; possible D gene TRBD1, 5 bases. V was pared by 0 bases and J by 0 bases, with 23 bases between. The CDR3 is 20 residues long. Germline V gives CDR1 LGHNA, CDR2 YSLEER. The CDR3, as DNA: TGCGCCAGCAGCCAAGACCGAGTACAGGTCCGGTTCGAGGTGAACACTGAAGCTTTCTTT. It translates to CASSQDRVQVRFEVNTEAFF.

In DNA form, the CDR3 reads TGTGCCAGCAGCCCCCGGACCGCGAGCTCCTACGAGCAGTACTTC. Amino acids: CASSPRTASSYEQYF. The rearrangement links TRBV6-2 or TRBV6-3 to TRBJ2-7; no clear D. CDR3 length: 15 residues. The germline CDR1 and CDR2 sequences are MNHEY and SVGEGT. V lost 6 bases and J lost 0, with 15 bases in between.

V usage is TRBV7-2 and J usage is TRBJ1-4; D is ambiguous. The length of the CDR3 is 14 residues. The V end was cut by 5 bases, the J end by 9 bases, with 16 bases between. Per the germline V gene, CDR1 is SGHTA and CDR2 is FQGNSA. The CDR3 nucleotides read TGTGCCAGCAGCATACCGGGCAGTAGGAAAAAACTGTTTTTT. Its protein is CASSIPGSRKKLFF. Supplemented by reference TRBV7-2 and TRBJ1-4, the full variable domain reads GAGVSQSPSNKVTEKGKDVELRCDPISGHTALYWYRQSLGQGLEFLIYFQGNSAPDKSGLPSDRFSAERTGGSVSTLTIQRTQQEDSAVYLCASSIPGSRKKLFFGSGTQLSVL.

The J gene is TRBJ2-3, the V gene TRBV3-1; D may be TRBD1 or TRBD2 (6 bases each). V shed 3 bases and J shed 4 bases, with 11 bases lying between them. The CDR3 sequence is 14 residues long. Germline CDR1 LGHDT, CDR2 YNNKEL (reference sequence). The CDR3 is CASSQGGLSDTQYF. The CDR3 coding sequence is TGTGCCAGCAGCCAGGGGGGCCTATCAGATACGCAGTATTTT.

About this clonotype: Germline and junction disagree at one end, which may indicate a read error. This sequence joins TRBV5-1 and TRBJ2-5; D might be TRBD2 (6 bases). Per germline, CDR1 SGHRS and CDR2 YFSETQ. This CDR3 is built from 13 residues. The DNA for the CDR3 is TGCGCCAGCAGCTGGGGTTCACGGGAGACCAAGTACTTC. Residues: CASSWGSRETKYF.

Many counts were recorded for this clonotype. This sequence joins TRBV30 and TRBJ1-1, with a weak D call TRBD1 (6 bases). Germline V CDR1 and CDR2: GTSNPN, SVGIG (reference sequence). Trimming took 8 bases from V and 4 from J, leaving 14 bases between them. The length of the CDR3 is 12 residues. CDR3 nucleotides: TGTGCCAGCGGACGCAGGGGCACTGAAGCTTTCTTT. It encodes CASGRRGTEAFF.

In its sample, this clonotype was seen many times. This sequence joins TRBV3-1 and TRBJ1-2; TRBD1 might be the D (5 bases). Trimming shortened V by 6 bases and J by 7 bases, and 9 bases separated the two germline ends. This CDR3 comprises 11 residues. CDR1 and CDR2 (germline): LGHDT, YNNKEL (reference sequence). The CDR3 is CASRGVGGYTF. DNA of the CDR3: TGTGCCAGCAGAGGGGTCGGTGGCTACACCTTC.

This chain connects TRBV6-1 to TRBJ1-5; 7 bases agree with TRBD1. The germline V gene has CDR1 MNHNS and CDR2 SASEGT. The CDR3 extends over 15 amino acids. V was clipped by 0 bases and J by 4 bases; unmatched bases: 3. The CDR3 loop is CASSEADRRNQPQHF. The CDR3 DNA reads as TGTGCCAGCAGTGAAGCGGACAGGAGAAATCAGCCCCAGCATTTT.

The rearrangement uses TRBV13 and TRBJ1-4; D is undetermined. Trimming shortened V by 5 bases and J by 2 bases, and 18 bases separated the two germline ends. The CDR3 is made up of 17 amino acids. From germline, CDR1 is PRHDT and CDR2 FYEKMQ (reference sequence). The CDR3: CASSLRWGSRTNEKLFF. In DNA, the CDR3 is TGTGCCAGCAGCCTGAGGTGGGGAAGCAGGACTAATGAAAAACTGTTTTTT.

This clonotype has ten or more counts. In DNA, the CDR3 is TGTGCCAGCAGCCTCATACGGACAGAGCTCGCTTTCTTT. Residues: CASSLIRTELAFF. J is TRBJ1-1 and V is TRBV14, with D possibly being TRBD1 (6 bases). The CDR3 is 13 amino acids. Per the germline V gene, CDR1 is SGHDN and CDR2 is FVKESK. V was shortened by 4 bases and J by 11 bases, with 17 bases between the two germline ends.

A note on this clonotype: Relative to the germline gene, one junction end is altered; a read error may explain this. The rearrangement links TRBV2 to TRBJ2-7, with 8 nucleotides matching TRBD2. The V gene's germline CDR1 is SNHLY and CDR2 FYNNEI. This CDR3 has 13 amino acids. CDR3 nucleotide sequence: TGTGCCAGCAGTGACCAGTCCGGGGGGGCCAATTCCTTC. Translation gives CASSDQSGGANSF.

The chain has TRBV13 and TRBJ1-1; TRBD1 matches at 8 bases. J was trimmed by 1 base and V by 2 bases; bases with no gene match: 15. The CDR3 spans 19 residues. Germline V gene sequence: CDR1 PRHDT, CDR2 FYEKMQ (reference sequence). CDR3 sequence (DNA): TGTGCCAGCAGCTTAATAACTTGGCCAGGGGGCAGAGGGAACACTGAAGCTTTCTTT. The encoded protein is CASSLITWPGGRGNTEAFF.

The CDR3 DNA reads TGTGCCAGCAGCAAAAGACCTTTCGGAGCTTTCTTT. Its translation: CASSKRPFGAFF. This chain connects TRBV5-6 to TRBJ1-1; D ambiguous. Germline CDR1 SGHDT, CDR2 YYEEEE. The CDR3 runs 12 residues. Deletions cut 4 bases from V and 10 bases from J, with 14 bases between.